One and the same sample provided the 2 T cell receptor beta chains below, sequenced in a study of CD8 T cells in Susac syndrome. After extraction with the RNeasy kit, about 0.5 to 1 ug of the RNA was reverse transcribed using random hexamers. Using its own MiXCR run on the immunoSEQ multiplex PCR reads, TCRdb lists one record per CDR3 protein. The data contain 90,000 to 150,000 distinct CDR3 sequences, under 95% of them singletons. The material sequenced was CD8+ T cells from PBMCs. Source of these receptors: a human donor in good health.

This clonotype appeared a single time. In DNA, the CDR3 is TGTGCCAGCAGTTTTAAAATTTTCTCCGGGGCGGTGGCCTACGAGCAGTACTTC. This translates into CASSFKIFSGAVAYEQYF. The chain combines TRBV27 with TRBJ2-7, with D possibly called TRBD1 or TRBD2 (5 bases each). The length of the CDR3 is 18 residues. V lost 3 bases to trimming and J lost 2 bases, with 23 bases between them. Germline V gives CDR1 MNHEY, CDR2 SMNVEV (reference sequence).

The rearrangement uses TRBV7-9 and TRBJ2-2; no firm D call. Trimming pared 7 bases from V and 6 bases from J, leaving 15 bases between. The CDR3 is 14 amino acids. The germline gives CDR1 SEHNR, CDR2 FQNEAQ (reference sequence). The CDR3 reads CASTPSSVPGELFF. The CDR3 DNA follows: TGTGCCAGCACCCCTTCCTCCGTCCCCGGGGAGCTGTTTTTT.